Each of the 25 T cell receptor beta chains below was sequenced from the same sample in a study of blood T cell repertoires in COVID-19. Assay used: immunoSEQ multiplex PCR; TCRdb lists only in-frame clones, some missing. The sample lists roughly 41,000 clones, 88% occurring once. The specimen was peripheral blood. Receptor source: a human donor in a cohort sampled during active COVID-19.

The CDR3 coding sequence is TGTGCCAGCAGCCTCACCAACAGGGGGAGAGGCTACGAGCAGTACTTC. Protein product: CASSLTNRGRGYEQYF. This sequence joins TRBV7-6 and TRBJ2-7, with 8 bases that match TRBD1. The CDR3 runs 16 residues. Germline V gene lookup returns CDR1 SGHVS and CDR2 FNYEAQ. V lost 5 bases, J lost 3 bases, and 12 bases stayed unmatched.

The chain couples TRBV4-2 to TRBJ2-6, with D perhaps matching TRBD1 (5 bases). CDR1 is LGHNA and CDR2 is YNFKEQ in the germline V gene. Deletions cut 0 bases from V and 2 bases from J, with 14 bases between. There are 18 residues in the CDR3. For the CDR3, the DNA is TGTGCCAGCAGCCAAGAAGGGTTGTCAGGGCCTGGGGCCAACGTCCTGACTTTC. Protein sequence: CASSQEGLSGPGANVLTF.

The chain recombines TRBV6-2 or TRBV6-3 with TRBJ2-7, with unresolved D. The CDR3 loop spans 12 amino acids. Trimming stripped 2 bases from V and 2 bases from J, with 4 bases between. CDR1 is MNHEY, CDR2 SVGEGT, per germline. CDR3 sequence reads: CASSYPTYEQYF. CDR3 in DNA: TGTGCCAGCAGTTACCCCACCTACGAGCAGTACTTC.

The chain has TRBV30 and TRBJ2-7; 8 bases are shared with TRBD2. CDR1 and CDR2 from the germline V gene are GTSNPN and SVGIG (reference sequence). This CDR3 has 15 amino acids. The trim removed 1 base at V and 6 bases at J, leaving 11 bases unmatched. Here the CDR3 DNA reads TGTGCCTGGAGTGAGGCGGGAGGCTATCCTGCCGAGCAGTACTTC. It is translated as CAWSEAGGYPAEQYF.

The V gene is TRBV7-9, the J gene TRBJ2-3; 7 nucleotides match TRBD1. J lost 0 bases, V lost 4 bases, and 10 bases had no gene match. Looked up from germline, CDR1 is SEHNR and CDR2 is FQNEAQ (reference sequence). The CDR3 runs to 17 residues. The CDR3 is CASSSTTGKSSTDTQYF. CDR3 sequence (DNA): TGTGCCAGCAGCTCAACGACAGGGAAGTCTAGCACAGATACGCAGTATTTT.

V usage is TRBV5-1 and J usage is TRBJ2-7; D may be TRBD1 (6 bases). CDR1 is SGHRS, CDR2 YFSETQ, per germline. The CDR3 spans 15 residues. Deletions cut 7 bases from V and 6 bases from J, with 23 bases between. CDR3 in DNA: TGCGCCAGCTGTAGGGGGACGGGAAGGTCAAGCGAGCAGTACTTC. This encodes CASCRGTGRSSEQYF.

CDR3 protein: CASTMWAAGLNEKLFF. CDR3 sequence (DNA): TGTGCCAGCACCATGTGGGCAGCAGGGCTCAATGAAAAACTGTTTTTT. The genes are TRBV5-6 and TRBJ1-4; a weak D match, TRBD1 (5 bases). Germline loops: CDR1 SGHDT, CDR2 YYEEEE. The ends were cut back, 6 bases at V and 5 bases at J, with 20 bases in the middle. The CDR3 extends over 16 amino acids.

The chain is built from TRBV7-9 and TRBJ1-4, with 7 bases lining up with TRBD1. This CDR3 comprises 14 residues. Looked up from germline, CDR1 is SEHNR and CDR2 is FQNEAQ (reference sequence). Trimming took 1 base from V and 8 from J; bases not matched to a gene: 4. CDR3 in amino acids: CASSLVEGQEKLFF. CDR3 DNA: TGTGCCAGCAGCTTAGTAGAGGGACAGGAAAAACTGTTTTTT.

This chain joins TRBV5-1 and TRBJ2-7; D possibly corresponds to TRBD1 (6 bases). The CDR3 contains 16 residues. Germline-derived CDR1 and CDR2 are SGHRS and YFSETQ. V gave up 2 bases and J gave up 2 bases, with 17 bases separating them. The CDR3 loop reads CASSLGQGKDPYEQYF. CDR3 sequence (DNA): TGCGCCAGCAGCTTAGGGCAGGGGAAGGATCCCTACGAGCAGTACTTC. The full variable domain, completed using reference TRBV5-1 and TRBJ2-7, is KAGVTQTPRYLIKTRGQQVTLSCSPISGHRSVSWYQQTPGQGLQFLFEYFSETQRNKGNFPGRFSGRQFSNSRSEMNVSTLELGDSALYLCASSLGQGKDPYEQYFGPGTRLTVT.

The CDR3 coding sequence is TGTGCCGCACTAACCAGGGGGCTGCGGGAGACCCAGTACTTC. Translation: CAALTRGLRETQYF. V is TRBV28 and J is TRBJ2-5, with 8 bases aligning to TRBD1. V was pared by 11 bases and J by 5 bases, with 13 bases of the junction left unmatched. Germline CDR1 is MDHEN and CDR2 is SYDVKM. This CDR3 is built from 14 residues.

This chain connects TRBV6-6 to TRBJ2-1; a weak D match, TRBD2 (6 bases). The germline gives CDR1 MNHNY, CDR2 SVGAGI (reference sequence). The CDR3 covers 16 residues. Trimming left V 8 bases short and J 5 bases short, with 22 bases between. The CDR3 here is CASLYWGFGSNNEQFF. In DNA form, the CDR3 reads TGTGCCAGCCTTTACTGGGGGTTCGGGAGCAACAATGAGCAGTTCTTC.

The chain joins TRBV7-9 to TRBJ2-1; 8 nucleotides line up with TRBD2. CDR1 is SEHNR and CDR2 is FQNEAQ in the germline V gene (reference sequence). The V gene end was trimmed by 8 bases and the J gene end by 9 bases; junction bases not matched to a gene: 6. This CDR3 comprises 12 residues. CDR3 sequence (DNA): TGTGCCAGCGGGACTAGGTTAATTGAGCAGTTCTTC. It encodes CASGTRLIEQFF.

CDR3 bases: TGTGCCAGCTCACCCGACAGGCTTTCCTACGAGCAGTACTTC. Translation gives CASSPDRLSYEQYF. The chain recombines TRBV18 with TRBJ2-7, with D perhaps TRBD1 (6 bases). V was pared by 3 bases and J by 1 base, with 10 bases between. Germline V CDR1 and CDR2: KGHSH, LQKENI. The CDR3 loop spans 14 amino acids.

V and J are TRBV28 and TRBJ2-2; TRBD1 aligns across 11 bases. This CDR3 region has 17 residues. J lost 8 bases, V lost 2 bases, and 10 bases had no gene match. Germline CDR1 reads MDHEN; CDR2 reads SYDVKM. The CDR3 nucleotides are TGTGCCAGCAGTTTAGGACCGGACAGGGGGCGCTTGGGGGAGCTGTTTTTT. Its protein is CASSLGPDRGRLGELFF. Supplemented by reference TRBV28 and TRBJ2-2, the full variable domain reads DVKVTQSSRYLVKRTGEKVFLECVQDMDHENMFWYRQDPGLGLRLIYFSYDVKMKEKGDIPEGYSVSREKKERFSLILESASTNQTSMYLCASSLGPDRGRLGELFFGEGSRLTVL.

V and J are TRBV28 and TRBJ2-5; 8 bases fit TRBD2. Germline values: CDR1 MDHEN, CDR2 SYDVKM. The CDR3 is made up of 15 amino acids. Unmatched junction bases numbered 7, after V lost 2 bases and J lost 5 bases. The CDR3 region is CASSLPREVLETQYF. CDR3 in DNA: TGTGCCAGCAGTTTACCGCGGGAGGTATTGGAGACCCAGTACTTC.

V usage is TRBV7-9 and J usage is TRBJ2-7; 10 bases map to TRBD1. The CDR3 sequence is 14 residues long. Trimming at V came to 5 bases and at J to 1 base, leaving 2 bases not matched to a gene. CDR1 and CDR2 (germline): SEHNR, FQNEAQ (reference sequence). The CDR3 loop is CASSTGQGSYEQYF. In DNA, the CDR3 is TGTGCCAGCAGCACGGGACAGGGGTCCTACGAGCAGTACTTC.

This clone appeared a few times. The chain employs TRBV19 and TRBJ2-1; 9 bases map to TRBD1. Unmatched junction bases numbered 10, after V lost 11 bases and J lost 2 bases. The germline gives CDR1 LNHDA, CDR2 SQIVND (reference sequence). The CDR3 loop spans 15 amino acids. The CDR3 reads CAPRRDRATYNEQFF. DNA of the CDR3: TGTGCCCCTCGGCGGGACAGGGCTACCTACAATGAGCAGTTCTTC.

V usage is TRBV10-3 and J usage is TRBJ1-2, with 7 bases lining up with TRBD1. J gave up 0 bases and V 5 bases, and 12 bases lay outside the gene matches. Germline V CDR1 and CDR2: ENHRY, SYGVKD. This CDR3 contains 17 residues. CDR3 sequence: CAISTERGLGANYGYTF. The CDR3 bases are TGTGCCATCAGTACCGAAAGGGGGCTGGGGGCTAACTATGGCTACACCTTC.

As DNA, the CDR3 is TGTGCCAGCAGCTTGCCTAGCGGGGAAACCGGGGAGCTGTTTTTT. Its protein product is CASSLPSGETGELFF. The V gene is TRBV5-6, the J gene TRBJ2-2, with 9 bases fitting TRBD2. The germline V gene has CDR1 SGHDT and CDR2 YYEEEE. The CDR3 contains 15 residues. V shed 1 base, J shed 5 bases, and the junction held 3 bases outside the gene matches.

The chain employs TRBV29-1 and TRBJ2-3; D is perhaps TRBD2 (5 bases). Germline CDR1 reads SQVTM; CDR2 reads ANQGSEA. V dropped 6 bases and J dropped 2 bases, with 15 bases sitting between them. The CDR3 length is 14 residues. CDR3 sequence reads: CSVQRTAATDTQYF. In DNA form, the CDR3 reads TGCAGCGTCCAGAGGACTGCTGCCACAGATACGCAGTATTTT.

This sequence joins TRBV5-4 and TRBJ1-2; D might be TRBD1 (5 bases). The V end was cut by 1 base, the J end by 8 bases, with 15 bases between. CDR1 SGHNT and CDR2 YYREEE come from the germline V gene (reference sequence). The CDR3 length is 14 residues. The CDR3 region is CASSLIKDGGGYTF. The CDR3 DNA sequence: TGTGCCAGCAGCTTGATAAAAGACGGGGGAGGCTACACCTTC.

The chain joins TRBV27 to TRBJ1-1; tentative D call: TRBD1 (6 bases). Germline lookup yields CDR1 MNHEY and CDR2 SMNVEV (reference sequence). Trimming took 3 bases from V and 1 from J, leaving 9 bases between them. The CDR3 is made up of 14 amino acids. The CDR3 sequence: CASSLGHPNTEAFF. In DNA, the CDR3 is TGTGCCAGCAGTTTGGGACACCCGAACACTGAAGCTTTCTTT.

The V gene is TRBV11-2, the J gene TRBJ1-5; weak D call: TRBD1 (5 bases). The CDR3 runs 14 residues. Germline loops: CDR1 SGHAT, CDR2 FQNNGV. V lost 3 bases to trimming and J lost 4 bases, with 10 bases between them. The CDR3 nucleotides read TGTGCCAGCAGCTTGACAGAGAAGAATCAGCCCCAGCATTTT. Protein: CASSLTEKNQPQHF.

The chain has TRBV6-5 and TRBJ1-2; D is possibly TRBD1 (5 bases). The CDR3 consists of 15 residues. V was clipped by 7 bases and J by 1 base, with 16 bases between them. Germline CDR1 reads MNHEY; CDR2 reads SVGAGI. CDR3 in amino acids: CASKTSGTSNYGYTF. The CDR3, as DNA: TGTGCCAGCAAGACCTCCGGGACTAGTAACTATGGCTACACCTTC.

The chain employs TRBV3-1 (or the pseudogene TRBV3-2) and TRBJ1-4, with a possible D match to TRBD1 (6 bases). This CDR3 has 16 residues. CDR1 and CDR2 from the germline V gene are LGHDT and YNNKEL (reference sequence). V dropped 1 base and J dropped 7 bases, with 16 bases sitting between them. The CDR3 loop reads CASSQVGGGASEKLFF. CDR3 nucleotides: TGTGCCAGCAGCCAAGTGGGGGGGGGCGCGAGTGAAAAACTGTTTTTT.